This is a list of T cell receptor beta chains from one sample in a study of CD8 T cells in Susac syndrome. TCRdb independently ran MiXCR on the immunoSEQ multiplex PCR reads; one entry per CDR3 protein. This sample has about 200,000 distinct CDR3 sequences, with about 95% found just once. The material sequenced was CD4+ T cells from PBMCs. These receptors were collected from a human donor with multiple sclerosis. CDR3s include the opening cysteine and the closing phenylalanine or tryptophan. Some rows mark clone size as missing; the rest say once, few, many or name a class of expanded clone.

>few|TRBJ1-1|TRBV6-5
CASSLRGTEAFF
>once|TRBJ2-1|TRBV9
CASSVATAGSSYNEQFF
>once|TRBJ1-2|TRBV11-2
CASSFGTGADGYTF
>.|TRBJ1-3|TRBV20-1
CSASTGGTGNTIYF
>.|TRBJ2-1|TRBV30
CAWSVLSTGTGFF
>.|TRBJ2-4|TRBV12-3/TRBV12-4
CASSDGTGIGENIQYF
>.|TRBJ2-7|TRBV20-1
CSAREWLNYEQYF
>.|TRBJ2-1|TRBV19
CASSMTEYNEQFF
>.|TRBJ2-2|TRBV3-1
CASSSGGYTGELFF
>.|TRBJ1-2|TRBV29-1
CSVEVIPDLGYGYTF
>.|TRBJ1-2|TRBV3-1
CASSPDTSANYGYTF
>.|TRBJ2-3|TRBV7-2
CASSLEGLAGAMQYF
>.|TRBJ1-1|TRBV30
CAWRPRTVNTEAFF
>once|TRBJ2-3|TRBV29-1
CSAEPLGADTQYF
>.|TRBJ1-2|TRBV15
CATSSGRLQGHYGYTF
>.|TRBJ1-5|TRBV15
CATSSVRWAGLDQPQHF
>.|TRBJ2-1|TRBV20-1
CSASDGNSYNEQFF
>.|TRBJ2-7|TRBV20-1
CSAPSGVKNEQYF
>.|TRBJ1-5|TRBV4-2
CASSQDEGNQPQHF
>.|TRBJ2-3|TRBV2
CASSGPPGLAGGTDTQYF
>.|TRBJ1-1|TRBV25-1
CASSEFGNVEAFF
>.|TRBJ2-1|TRBV7-3
CASSLMGQAYNEQFF
>.|TRBJ2-5|TRBV30
CAWAGATQETQYF
>.|TRBJ2-7|TRBV20-1
CSARTVDSYEQYF
>.|TRBJ2-7|TRBV5-6
CASSDVIEQYF
>.|TRBJ2-1|TRBV29-1
CSVGVPGRGRWKEQFF
>.|TRBJ1-2|TRBV29-1
CSVALGQRYGYTF
>.|TRBJ2-1|TRBV29-1
CSVVYGVSYNEQFF
>.|TRBJ2-7|TRBV20-1
CSARGGSVDEQYF
>.|TRBJ2-1|TRBV20-1
CSARTGTADHEQFF
>.|TRBJ1-5|TRBV18
CASSPGQGDGPQHF
>.|TRBJ2-2|TRBV29-1
CSAGHQGTGELFF
>.|TRBJ2-3|TRBV12-3/TRBV12-4
CASCAVEASTDTQYF
>.|TRBJ1-1|TRBV3-1
CASSPRGGGLEAFF
>.|TRBJ2-5|TRBV12-3/TRBV12-4
CASSAGGQETQYF
>.|TRBJ1-1|TRBV12-5
CASGSDPYTEAFF
>.|TRBJ1-3|TRBV7-9
CASSSDRNTIYF
>.|TRBJ1-1|TRBV29-1
CSGEPRGTEAFF
>once|TRBJ1-2|TRBV20-1
CSARDGNRYGYTF